The 27 T cell receptor beta chains below were found in one sample sequenced in a study of blood T cell repertoires in COVID-19. This table comes from immunoSEQ multiplex PCR, and its TCRdb copy is limited to in-frame clones, with some not included. The data show about 220,000 clones, with 80% to 90% seen just once and less than 20% held by the top ten. The sample was peripheral blood. These receptors came from a man aged 30 to 39 with active or convalescent COVID-19.

The chain couples TRBV5-4 to TRBJ2-5; TRBD2 aligns across 10 bases. This CDR3 is built from 15 residues. J gave up 5 bases and V 4 bases, and 8 bases lay outside the gene matches. Germline V CDR1 and CDR2: SGHNT, YYREEE (reference sequence). CDR3 nucleotides: TGTGCCAGCAGCCGCTACCGGACTAGCGGTGAGACCCAGTACTTC. It encodes CASSRYRTSGETQYF.

The V gene is TRBV6-5, the J gene TRBJ2-3; 7 bases fit TRBD2. CDR3 length: 14 residues. The V segment lost 8 bases and the J segment 2 bases; nucleotides outside the gene matches: 7. The germline CDR1 and CDR2 sequences are MNHEY and SVGAGI. The CDR3 is CASAGASPTDTQYF. The CDR3, as DNA: TGTGCCAGCGCGGGAGCCTCCCCCACAGATACGCAGTATTTT.

The CDR3 region has the DNA TGTGCCACCAGCAAGGGACTAGCGGGAGGATACGAGCAGTACTTC. Translated, it gives CATSKGLAGGYEQYF. The chain has TRBV15 and TRBJ2-7, with TRBD2 matching over 15 bases. This CDR3 is 15 amino acids long. V lost 4 bases, J lost 4 bases, and 2 bases stayed unmatched. Germline values: CDR1 LNHNV, CDR2 YYDKDF (reference sequence). The complete variable domain, with remaining parts taken from reference TRBV15 and TRBJ2-7, reads DAMVIQNPRYQVTQFGKPVTLSCSQTLNHNVMYWYQQKSSQAPKLLFHYYDKDFNNEADTPDNFQSRRPNTSFCFLDIRSPGLGDTAMYLCATSKGLAGGYEQYFGPGTRLTVT.

The rearrangement links TRBV5-1 to TRBJ2-3, with 7 bases fitting TRBD1. V was clipped by 7 bases and J by 6 bases; unmatched bases: 11. Germline lookup yields CDR1 SGHRS and CDR2 YFSETQ. CDR3 length: 14 amino acids. CDR3 loop: CASGRDSSADTQYF. For the CDR3, the DNA is TGCGCCAGCGGCCGGGACAGCTCTGCGGATACGCAGTATTTT.

The chain uses TRBV6-5 and TRBJ2-7; D is possibly TRBD1 (6 bases). The germline gives CDR1 MNHEY, CDR2 SVGAGI. The CDR3 loop spans 15 amino acids. V lost 5 bases to trimming and J lost 4 bases, with 18 bases between them. This CDR3 reads CASSRLQGSGYEQYF. The CDR3 DNA sequence: TGTGCCAGCAGTAGACTACAGGGTAGTGGGTACGAGCAGTACTTC.

The chain uses TRBV15 and TRBJ1-4; a possible D gene is TRBD1 (5 bases). The CDR3 is 21 amino acids. Between the trimmed V and J ends, which lost 5 bases and 0 bases, there was a span of 28 bases. Germline CDR1 reads LNHNV; CDR2 reads YYDKDF (reference sequence). The CDR3 nucleotides read TGTGCCACCAGCTTAGCCCAACAGGTCCCCTTTGGGCGAGCAACTAATGAAAAACTGTTTTTT. Amino acids: CATSLAQQVPFGRATNEKLFF.

The chain is built from TRBV4-3 and TRBJ2-7, with a tentative D call TRBD2 (5 bases). Germline V gene sequence: CDR1 LGHNA, CDR2 YSLEER. Trimming shortened V by 4 bases and J by 3 bases, and 13 bases separated the two germline ends. The CDR3 runs 14 residues. CDR3 coding DNA: TGCGCCAGCAGCCCGAGAGGGAGCCGCTACGAGCAGTACTTC. Encoded protein: CASSPRGSRYEQYF.

This chain links TRBV24-1 with TRBJ1-2; 8 bases line up with TRBD1. Germline assignment: CDR1 KGHDR and CDR2 SFDVKD. This CDR3 spans 13 amino acids. The V gene end was trimmed by 9 bases and the J gene end by 6 bases; junction bases not matched to a gene: 8. The CDR3 DNA reads TGTGCCACCGCTGGACAGGGTGGGAATGGCTACACCTTC. Translation gives CATAGQGGNGYTF.

The gene calls are TRBV6-6 and TRBJ2-7; perhaps TRBD2 as D (6 bases). The germline gives CDR1 MNHNY, CDR2 SVGAGI (reference sequence). Trimming pared 3 bases from V and 1 base from J, leaving 10 bases between. This CDR3 has 14 residues. The CDR3 DNA sequence: TGTGCCAGCAGTTATCAGCGGGCATCCTACGAGCAGTACTTC. Its translation: CASSYQRASYEQYF.

The gene calls are TRBV9 and TRBJ2-2, with 14 bases identical to TRBD2. J was trimmed by 5 bases and V by 5 bases; bases with no gene match: 11. CDR1 SGDLS and CDR2 YYNGEE come from the germline V gene. The CDR3 runs 18 residues. CDR3 nucleotides: TGTGCCAGCAGGGCGATGGGGACTAGCGGGGGCGGAACCGGGGAGCTGTTTTTT. It is translated as CASRAMGTSGGGTGELFF.

This clone was picked up one time. The chain links TRBV11-2 to TRBJ2-7; D is possibly TRBD1 (6 bases). The V gene lost 5 bases and the J gene lost 0 bases, with 11 bases spanning the gap. CDR1 is SGHAT, CDR2 FQNNGV, per germline. This CDR3 spans 14 amino acids. The CDR3 DNA is TGTGCCAGCAGCGCAAGACAGGCCTCCTACGAGCAGTACTTC. Protein: CASSARQASYEQYF.

The chain joins TRBV5-1 to TRBJ2-5; the D gene is possibly TRBD1 (6 bases). Trimming removed 5 bases at V and 1 base at J, with 9 bases between. The germline V gene has CDR1 SGHRS and CDR2 YFSETQ. The CDR3 length is 13 residues. CDR3 in amino acids: CASRRDTQETQYF. The CDR3 DNA reads as TGCGCCAGCAGACGGGACACCCAAGAGACCCAGTACTTC.

This chain connects TRBV7-9 to TRBJ1-4, with D possibly matching TRBD1 (6 bases). This CDR3 is 18 amino acids long. Germline-derived CDR1 and CDR2 are SEHNR and FQNEAQ (reference sequence). The germline V and J ends were trimmed by 1 base and 5 bases, with 20 bases remaining between them. The CDR3 here is CASSLDELGPTGNEKLFF. The CDR3 DNA follows: TGTGCCAGCAGCTTAGATGAGTTGGGTCCTACAGGGAATGAAAAACTGTTTTTT. Filled out from reference TRBV7-9 and TRBJ1-4, the complete variable domain reads DTGVSQNPRHKITKRGQNVTFRCDPISEHNRLYWYRQTLGQGPEFLTYFQNEAQLEKSRLLSDRFSAERPKGSFSTLEIQRTEQGDSAMYLCASSLDELGPTGNEKLFFGSGTQLSVL.

The rearrangement uses TRBV7-8 and TRBJ2-7; 14 nucleotides align to TRBD2. The germline V gene has CDR1 SGHVS and CDR2 FQNEAQ. The CDR3 is made up of 17 amino acids. J gave up 12 bases and V 5 bases, and 18 bases lay outside the gene matches. As DNA, the CDR3 is TGTGCCAGCAGCCGAGAAGTCGGGACTAGCGGGAGCCATCCCCCGTACTTC. Its protein is CASSREVGTSGSHPPYF.

The chain recombines TRBV19 with TRBJ1-2, with 9 positions matching TRBD1. The CDR3 is 15 residues long. Germline lookup yields CDR1 LNHDA and CDR2 SQIVND (reference sequence). J lost 2 bases, V lost 7 bases, and 8 bases had no gene match. In DNA, the CDR3 is TGTGCCAGTACCCCGCTACAGGGGGCGAACTATGGCTACACCTTC. Translated: CASTPLQGANYGYTF. Full variable domain (remainder filled in from reference TRBV19 and TRBJ1-2): DGGITQSPKYLFRKEGQNVTLSCEQNLNHDAMYWYRQDPGQGLRLIYYSQIVNDFQKGDIAEGYSVSREKKESFPLTVTSAQKNPTAFYLCASTPLQGANYGYTFGSGTRLTVV.

CDR3 protein: CASSTGTFYEQYF. In DNA, the CDR3 is TGTGCCAGTAGTACCGGGACTTTCTACGAGCAGTACTTC. The genes are TRBV19 and TRBJ2-7; possible D gene TRBD2, 6 bases. V was trimmed by 4 bases and J by 3 bases, leaving 10 bases between them. Germline CDR1 and CDR2: LNHDA and SQIVND (reference sequence). The CDR3 is 13 residues long.

This clone has a single count. The chain is built from TRBV28 and TRBJ1-1; D remains ambiguous. Per the germline V gene, CDR1 is MDHEN and CDR2 is SYDVKM. Deletions cut 6 bases from V and 0 bases from J, with 8 bases between. The CDR3 is made up of 13 amino acids. CDR3 in DNA: TGTGCCAGCAGATGGTCGGTGAACACTGAAGCTTTCTTT. This encodes CASRWSVNTEAFF.

The table lists this clone with a few counts. The chain combines TRBV7-9 with TRBJ2-1; 7 bases line up with TRBD2. The germline V gene has CDR1 SEHNR and CDR2 FQNEAQ (reference sequence). V shed 0 bases and J 4 bases; nucleotides not matched to a gene: 3. The CDR3 sequence is 15 residues long. The CDR3 sequence: CASSLAGGPYNEQFF. The CDR3 DNA reads TGTGCCAGCAGCTTAGCGGGAGGGCCGTACAATGAGCAGTTCTTC.

This clone was detected ten times or more. The germline gene is not matched at one end of the junction; a read error may be the cause. The V call is TRBV7-2, the J call TRBJ2-7; TRBD2 matches at 11 bases. Germline CDR1 is SGHTA and CDR2 is FQGNSA. This CDR3 spans 15 amino acids. The CDR3 region is CASSLAGGSSYEQYF. The DNA for the CDR3 is TGTGCCAGCAGCCTAGCGGGGGGTTCCTCCTACGAGCAGTACTTC.

This clone occurred a few times. The chain joins TRBV12-3 or TRBV12-4 to TRBJ2-6, with unresolved D. CDR3 length: 13 amino acids. V was cut by 5 bases and J by 1 base, with 3 bases left in between. The CDR3 reads CASSQSGANVLTF. As DNA, the CDR3 is TGTGCCAGCAGTCAATCTGGGGCCAACGTCCTGACTTTC.

A few counts support this clone. V gene TRBV2 combines with J gene TRBJ2-7; the D gene is possibly TRBD1 (6 bases). Germline V gives CDR1 SNHLY, CDR2 FYNNEI. The CDR3 is 15 residues long. V lost 7 bases and J lost 2, with 18 bases in between. The CDR3 spells CASKGVGSNTYEQYF. For the CDR3, the DNA is TGTGCCAGCAAGGGGGTAGGCTCCAATACCTACGAGCAGTACTTC.

This chain connects TRBV7-2 to TRBJ1-1, with no clear D. Germline V gene sequence: CDR1 SGHTA, CDR2 FQGNSA. The CDR3 consists of 15 residues. Deletions cut 0 bases from V and 1 base from J, with 9 bases between. The CDR3 region has the DNA TGTGCCAGCAGCTTAGCTTTCACCGGGAACACTGAAGCTTTCTTT. It yields the protein CASSLAFTGNTEAFF.

This clone was seen once. The chain recombines TRBV6-2 or TRBV6-3 with TRBJ1-5; no reliable D call. Germline CDR1 MNHEY, CDR2 SVGEGT. With 6 bases removed from V and 15 bases from J, the gap between germline ends came to 21 bases. CDR3 length: 13 amino acids. CDR3 nucleotide sequence: TGTGCCAGCAGCCTCTACCCGGACGCGGGCCCGCATTTT. Translation gives CASSLYPDAGPHF.

The chain couples TRBV6-5 to TRBJ2-1, with D possibly matching TRBD2 (5 bases). CDR3 length equals 15 residues. The V and J ends lost 4 bases and 9 bases respectively, with 19 bases between them. From germline, CDR1 is MNHEY and CDR2 SVGAGI. The CDR3 region has the DNA TGTGCCAGCAGTTGGGTTCGGGGTAGCATGGGTGAGCAGTTCTTC. Encoded protein: CASSWVRGSMGEQFF.

The rearrangement uses TRBV4-1 and TRBJ2-7, with 8 bases identical to TRBD1. This CDR3 has 17 residues. J lost 2 bases, V lost 1 base, and 10 bases had no gene match. CDR1 and CDR2 (germline): MGHRA, YSYEKL. The CDR3 nucleotides are TGCGCCAGCAGCCAAGCCCTTCTTCTACAGGGGGCCTACGAGCAGTACTTC. Amino acid sequence: CASSQALLLQGAYEQYF.

This clone was seen once. The chain recombines TRBV19 with TRBJ1-1; D might be TRBD1 (6 bases). CDR1 and CDR2 (germline): LNHDA, SQIVND (reference sequence). V dropped 5 bases and J dropped 7 bases, with 23 bases sitting between them. The length of the CDR3 is 16 residues. This chain's CDR3 is CASSQNAGGFGIEAFF. The DNA of the CDR3 is TGTGCCAGTAGTCAGAATGCGGGGGGCTTTGGGATTGAAGCTTTCTTT.

This chain connects TRBV25-1 to TRBJ2-3, with TRBD2 matching 14 bases. Looked up from germline, CDR1 is MGHDK and CDR2 is SYGVNS. J lost 0 bases, V lost 3 bases, and 5 bases had no gene match. The CDR3 runs to 18 residues. The CDR3 is CASSETRLAGGSTDTQYF. CDR3 sequence (DNA): TGTGCCAGCAGTGAGACGAGACTAGCGGGGGGGAGCACAGATACGCAGTATTTT.